This T cell receptor beta chain was sequenced during a study of blood T cells in healthy people across ages. Trimming cost V 3 bases and J 11 bases, with 14 bases left between them. In germline, CDR1 is MDHEN, CDR2 SYDVKM. The CDR3 is 12 residues long. The use of a sample-barcoded 5' primer and a J-beta primer mix characterized a second PCR of roughly 6 to 11 cycles. From the 5' RACE reads, TCRdb called clonotypes with MiXCR, one entry per CDR3 protein. The table lists about 970,000 distinct CDR3 sequences, about 51% of them singletons. A remark on this clonotype: Its antigen is unknown.

Study results and caveats: Naive T cell percentage showed a strong correlation with the diversity of TCR beta.

This receptor was identified in an older woman in good health. The genes are TRBV28 and TRBJ2-7; tentative D call: TRBD2 (5 bases). The sequenced material came from blood. The CDR3 loop reads CASSLSGSGEYF. CDR3 DNA: TGTGCCAGCAGTTTGTCCGGGTCCGGGGAGTACTTC.